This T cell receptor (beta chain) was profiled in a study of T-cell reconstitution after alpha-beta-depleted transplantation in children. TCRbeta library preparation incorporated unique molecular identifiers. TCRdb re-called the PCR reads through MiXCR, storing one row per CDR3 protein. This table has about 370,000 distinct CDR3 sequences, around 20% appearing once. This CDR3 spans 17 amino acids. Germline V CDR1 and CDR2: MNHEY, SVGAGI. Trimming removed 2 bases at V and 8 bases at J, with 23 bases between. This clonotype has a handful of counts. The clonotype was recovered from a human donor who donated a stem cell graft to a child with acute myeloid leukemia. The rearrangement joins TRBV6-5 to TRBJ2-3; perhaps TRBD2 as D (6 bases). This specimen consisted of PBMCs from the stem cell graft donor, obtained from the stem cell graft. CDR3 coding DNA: TGTGCCAGCAGTTACGAACCCCTTGGAGGGACCGTTGGTACGCAGTATTTT. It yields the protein CASSYEPLGGTVGTQYF.